Following are 22 T cell receptor beta chains from one sample sequenced in a study of metastatic and nonmetastatic thyroid tumors. TCRdb re-clonotyped the PCR reads through MiXCR. The table lists around 61,000 clones, 25% to 30% of them singletons. Not a single patient had been given any form of treatment at any point before undergoing thyroid surgery. The sequenced material came from blood. These receptors were taken from a female donor with papillary thyroid cancer or a benign thyroid nodule (not recorded which). Some clones in this sample may be carry-over from other donors' samples.

This clone was observed many times. The genes are TRBV6-2 or TRBV6-3 and TRBJ1-5; D is perhaps TRBD1 (6 bases). The CDR3 is 15 residues long. With 5 bases removed from V and 4 bases from J, the gap between germline ends came to 15 bases. Germline loops: CDR1 MNHEY, CDR2 SVGEGT. The CDR3 protein is CASSGEGGPNQPQHF. Written as DNA, the CDR3 is TGTGCCAGCAGTGGGGAGGGGGGTCCAAATCAGCCCCAGCATTTT.

The rearrangement uses TRBV6-5 and TRBJ1-2; TRBD1 aligns across 9 bases. The CDR3 extends over 15 amino acids. Trimming cost V 0 bases and J 4 bases; bases outside gene matches: 3. The germline V gene has CDR1 MNHEY and CDR2 SVGAGI. The CDR3 protein is CASSYSGQGFYGYTF. The CDR3 DNA follows: TGTGCCAGCAGTTACTCCGGACAGGGGTTCTATGGCTACACCTTC.

V usage is TRBV7-9 and J usage is TRBJ1-3; D call uncertain. With 5 bases removed from V and 2 bases from J, the gap between germline ends came to 13 bases. Per the germline V gene, CDR1 is SEHNR and CDR2 is FQNEAQ (reference sequence). The CDR3 loop spans 15 amino acids. CDR3 DNA sequence: TGTGCCAGCAGCAGAGAGGTGGCTGCTGGAAACACCATATATTTT. Protein sequence: CASSREVAAGNTIYF.

This clone turned up a few times. This sequence joins TRBV30 and TRBJ2-3; D is possibly TRBD2 (6 bases). The V gene's germline CDR1 is GTSNPN and CDR2 SVGIG (reference sequence). This CDR3 spans 15 amino acids. Trimming cost V 0 bases and J 0 bases, with 10 bases left between them. The chain's CDR3 is CAWSVGGQSTDTQYF. CDR3 coding DNA: TGTGCCTGGAGTGTGGGGGGTCAAAGCACAGATACGCAGTATTTT.

This clone was recorded only once. The chain links TRBV7-3 to TRBJ1-3, with a possible D match to TRBD1 (6 bases). The length of the CDR3 is 15 residues. Germline V CDR1 and CDR2: SGHTA, FQGTGA. Deletions cut 2 bases from V and 4 bases from J, with 12 bases between. CDR3 sequence (DNA): TGTGCCAGCAGCTTATACGGGGGCTACGGAAACACCATATATTTT. This gives the protein CASSLYGGYGNTIYF.

The genes are TRBV6-4 and TRBJ2-3; possibly TRBD1 for D (5 bases). V was clipped by 0 bases and J by 1 base, with 8 bases between them. Germline CDR1 is MRHNA and CDR2 is SNTAGT. The CDR3 runs to 15 residues. In DNA form, the CDR3 reads TGTGCCAGCAGTGACTCGACACAGGGCACAGATACGCAGTATTTT. This gives the protein CASSDSTQGTDTQYF.

The chain recombines TRBV28 with TRBJ1-2; perhaps TRBD1 as D (6 bases). The CDR3 contains 15 residues. Germline V CDR1 and CDR2: MDHEN, SYDVKM. V shed 3 bases and J shed 6 bases, with 17 bases lying between them. The CDR3: CASSFSAGGQDGYTF. The CDR3 DNA reads TGTGCCAGCAGTTTTAGCGCCGGGGGGCAGGATGGCTACACCTTC.

This chain joins TRBV19 and TRBJ2-3; 10 bases map to TRBD2. The germline V gene has CDR1 LNHDA and CDR2 SQIVND (reference sequence). This CDR3 contains 15 residues. With V trimmed by 1 base and J by 7 bases, 5 bases remained unmatched. The CDR3 sequence is CASSIGGTSVNTQYF. The CDR3 bases are TGTGCCAGTAGTATAGGAGGGACTAGCGTTAATACGCAGTATTTT.

The chain links TRBV12-3 or TRBV12-4 to TRBJ2-1; 13 bases are shared with TRBD2. The CDR3 has 16 amino acids. V lost 4 bases, J lost 7 bases, and 7 bases stayed unmatched. CDR3 loop: CASSSGTSGVPNEQFF. The CDR3 DNA sequence: TGTGCCAGCAGTTCCGGGACTAGCGGGGTCCCAAATGAGCAGTTCTTC.

This clone came up a few times. This chain uses TRBV6-1 with TRBJ2-1, with a weak D call TRBD1 (7 bases). This CDR3 region has 16 residues. CDR1 and CDR2 (germline): MNHNS, SASEGT. The germline V and J ends were trimmed by 2 bases and 7 bases, with 18 bases remaining between them. The CDR3 region has the DNA TGTGCCAGCAGTGAACTCTTCGCGACAGGGACTAATGAGCAGTTCTTC. Its translation: CASSELFATGTNEQFF.

In this sample, this clone turned up a few times. The chain couples TRBV6-1 to TRBJ2-7; D ambiguous. Germline V gene data show CDR1 as MNHNS and CDR2 as SASEGT. The CDR3 extends over 15 amino acids. Between the trimmed V and J ends, which lost 9 bases and 4 bases, there was a span of 22 bases. The CDR3 protein is CASGEAKIPRYEQYF. As DNA, the CDR3 is TGTGCCAGTGGCGAGGCCAAGATTCCCCGATACGAGCAGTACTTC.

In regard to this clone: The missing conserved phenylalanine or tryptophan at the end of this CDR3 makes a read error likely. The chain uses TRBV4-1 and TRBJ2-7, with D possibly matching TRBD2 (5 bases). Germline-derived CDR1 and CDR2 are MGHRA and YSYEKL. CDR3 size: 15 residues. DNA for the CDR3: TGCGCCAGCAGCCAAGAGTGGGAGCGTTCTTACGTGCAGTACTTA. Translating gives CASSQEWERSYVQYL.

This clone was seen many times. V and J are TRBV28 and TRBJ2-3, with D maybe TRBD1 (6 bases). Between the trimmed V and J ends, which lost 2 bases and 8 bases, there was a span of 23 bases. The germline V gene encodes CDR1 MDHEN and CDR2 SYDVKM. The CDR3 totals 17 residues. The CDR3 sequence is CASSLTPERTDTVTQYF. CDR3 DNA: TGTGCCAGCAGTTTAACCCCGGAGCGGACAGATACGGTTACGCAGTATTTT.

This clone was counted ten times or more. V and J are TRBV10-1 and TRBJ1-6, with D possibly TRBD1 on 6 matching bases. The CDR3 sequence is 12 residues long. The ends were cut back, 6 bases at V and 10 bases at J, with 10 bases in the middle. Germline assignment: CDR1 WNHNN and CDR2 SYGVQD (reference sequence). CDR3 nucleotides: TGCGCCAGCAGCGAGGACAGATCACCCCTCCACTTT. Encoded protein: CASSEDRSPLHF.

The CDR3 loop is CASSQVGQAGNEQFF. For the CDR3, the DNA is TGCGCCAGCAGCCAAGTGGGCCAGGCGGGGAATGAGCAGTTCTTC. This chain uses TRBV4-1 with TRBJ2-1, with D possibly TRBD2 on 6 matching bases. V dropped 1 base and J dropped 7 bases, with 14 bases sitting between them. CDR1 MGHRA and CDR2 YSYEKL come from the germline V gene. The CDR3 is 15 amino acids.

This clone has a handful of counts. This rearrangement joins TRBV7-8 to TRBJ2-7; 12 bases match TRBD2. Per germline, CDR1 SGHVS and CDR2 FQNEAQ. After removal of 1 base from V and 4 bases from J, the junction contained 5 bases not matched to a gene. The CDR3 contains 16 residues. CDR3 coding DNA: TGTGCCAGCAGCTTAGGCCCCGGGACTAGCGGGTACGAGCAGTACTTC. Translated: CASSLGPGTSGYEQYF.

In this sample, this clone turned up a few times. V is TRBV6-1 and J is TRBJ2-7; 7 bases match TRBD1. Per the germline V gene, CDR1 is MNHNS and CDR2 is SASEGT. The CDR3 length is 14 residues. The junction had 5 bases not matched to a gene; V was cut back by 6 bases and J by 0 bases. CDR3 sequence (DNA): TGTGCCAGCAGAATGGGACAGAGCTCCTACGAGCAGTACTTC. It codes for CASRMGQSSYEQYF.

CDR3: CSATLPGQSNEKLFF. As DNA, the CDR3 is TGCAGTGCCACGCTTCCGGGACAGTCTAATGAAAAACTGTTTTTT. V and J are TRBV20-1 and TRBJ1-4; 7 nucleotides line up with TRBD1. The CDR3 runs 15 residues. The V gene's germline CDR1 is DFQATT and CDR2 SNEGSKA (reference sequence). V lost 6 bases to trimming and J lost 3 bases; unmatched junction nucleotides: 10.

This clone has a handful of counts. J is TRBJ2-7 and V is TRBV6-5; TRBD1 aligns across 7 bases. Trimming removed 3 bases from V and 6 bases from J; junction bases left unmatched: 11. This CDR3 spans 15 amino acids. Germline lookup yields CDR1 MNHEY and CDR2 SVGAGI. The CDR3: CASSYSRARGIEQYF. The CDR3, as DNA: TGTGCCAGCAGTTATTCTCGGGCCAGGGGGATCGAGCAGTACTTC.

The chain has TRBV11-3 and TRBJ2-7; D may correspond to TRBD1 or TRBD2 (5 bases each). Germline CDR1 and CDR2: SGHNT and YENEEA. V was trimmed by 5 bases and J by 7 bases, leaving 24 bases between them. This CDR3 has 16 amino acids. In DNA form, the CDR3 reads TGTGCCAGCAGCACTGGGACCACAAGCAGCGAAACGGAGCAGTACTTC. Translation: CASSTGTTSSETEQYF.

There are a few counts of this clone. The chain has TRBV20-1 and TRBJ2-1; 7 bases are a match to TRBD1. After removal of 6 bases from V and 10 bases from J, the junction contained 6 bases not matched to a gene. The CDR3 runs to 11 residues. The V gene's germline CDR1 is DFQATT and CDR2 SNEGSKA (reference sequence). The CDR3 is CSAGQRTEQFF. Written as DNA, the CDR3 is TGCAGTGCGGGACAGCGGACCGAGCAGTTCTTC.

There are many counts of this clone. The rearrangement joins TRBV19 to TRBJ1-5; 8 bases map to TRBD1. V lost 2 bases, J lost 0 bases, and 9 bases stayed unmatched. The length of the CDR3 is 18 residues. Germline assignment: CDR1 LNHDA and CDR2 SQIVND (reference sequence). CDR3 in amino acids: CASSISGQDPYSNQPQHF. CDR3 sequence (DNA): TGTGCCAGTAGTATATCGGGACAGGACCCTTATAGCAATCAGCCCCAGCATTTT. Full variable domain (rest looked up from reference TRBV19 and TRBJ1-5): DGGITQSPKYLFRKEGQNVTLSCEQNLNHDAMYWYRQDPGQGLRLIYYSQIVNDFQKGDIAEGYSVSREKKESFPLTVTSAQKNPTAFYLCASSISGQDPYSNQPQHFGDGTRLSIL.